This TCR beta chain was identified in a study of T cells after yellow fever vaccination. Study-level results: Once the booster was given, most primary-vaccination clones reappeared, at 95% to 97% for CD4 and more than 85% for CD8. Within FACS-sorted repertoires, abundant clonotypes contaminating from the bulk population could be present. Clonotypes shared by both compartments, CD4 and CD8, made up a small share.

The CDR3 has 14 residues. V gave up 3 bases and J gave up 6 bases, with 11 bases separating them. TCR cDNA, made by 5'RACE template switching, carried an added universal primer site and UMIs. One entry per CDR3 protein results from TCRdb running MiXCR on the 5' RACE reads. The table shows 250,000 to 350,000 distinct CDR3 sequences, with approximately 4% occurring only once. Only a few counts were recorded for this clonotype. Its antigen is unknown. This chain connects TRBV12-3 or TRBV12-4 to TRBJ2-2, with D maybe TRBD1 (6 bases). This clonotype originated in a man aged 18 to 35 who received the YFV17D yellow fever vaccine. This sample comprised PBMCs, obtained 15 days after the yellow fever booster vaccination. The CDR3 nucleotides read TGTGCCAGCAGTTTTCCCGACAGGCCCGGGGAGCTGTTTTTT. Protein: CASSFPDRPGELFF.